The 5 T cell receptor beta chains below come from one sample, sequenced in a study of blood T cell repertoires in COVID-19. Data came from immunoSEQ multiplex PCR; TCRdb stores just in-frame clones and leaves some out. In the table there are 65,000 to 85,000 clones, roughly 77% of which are singletons. The sample was peripheral blood. All receptors derive from a man between 50 and 59 years old with active or convalescent COVID-19.

This chain links TRBV24-1 with TRBJ1-2; 9 nucleotides agree with TRBD1. Germline trimming cut 12 bases from V and 6 bases from J; bases unmatched to any gene: 13. The CDR3 runs 14 residues. The germline V gene has CDR1 KGHDR and CDR2 SFDVKD. In nucleotides, the CDR3 is TGTGCCGTTGGAGGGGTAGGACAGGGGAATGGCTACACCTTC. It encodes CAVGGVGQGNGYTF.

This chain connects TRBV24-1 to TRBJ1-4, with D possibly TRBD1 on 6 matching bases. V lost 2 bases to trimming and J lost 8 bases, with 14 bases between them. Germline V gene data show CDR1 as KGHDR and CDR2 as SFDVKD. The CDR3 is 15 amino acids. CDR3 loop: CATSDSRRGREKLFF. For the CDR3, the DNA is TGTGCCACCAGTGATTCTCGCAGGGGAAGGGAAAAACTGTTTTTT.

The rearrangement uses TRBV4-3 and TRBJ2-7, with D perhaps matching TRBD2 (5 bases). Trimming left V 1 base short and J 2 bases short, with 9 bases between. Germline-derived CDR1 and CDR2 are LGHNA and YSLEER. The CDR3 is 14 amino acids. The CDR3: CASSQASGPYEQYF. The CDR3 coding sequence is TGCGCCAGCAGCCAAGCCAGCGGACCCTACGAGCAGTACTTC.

The CDR3 loop is CAISDLLAGGMSSYNEQFF. The CDR3 DNA reads TGTGCCATCAGTGACCTACTAGCGGGGGGGATGAGCTCCTACAATGAGCAGTTCTTC. The genes are TRBV10-3 and TRBJ2-1, with TRBD2 identical over 13 bases. The V gene end was trimmed by 3 bases and the J gene end by 0 bases; junction bases not matched to a gene: 8. This CDR3 has 19 residues. Germline V gives CDR1 ENHRY, CDR2 SYGVKD.

V is TRBV5-4 and J is TRBJ1-6; 7 bases match TRBD1. J lost 8 bases, V lost 0 bases, and 2 bases had no gene match. Per germline, CDR1 SGHNT and CDR2 YYREEE (reference sequence). CDR3 length: 14 residues. The CDR3 nucleotides are TGTGCCAGCAGCTTGGAGGGGGCGCATTCACCCCTCCACTTT. Translation: CASSLEGAHSPLHF.